This TCR beta chain was captured in a study of patients and donors after allogeneic stem cell transplantation. CDR1 is ENHRY and CDR2 is SYGVKD in the germline V gene. Trimming removed 6 bases from V and 8 bases from J, with 13 bases in between. The CDR3 sequence is 12 residues long. Using its own MiXCR run on the RT-PCR reads, TCRdb lists one record per CDR3 protein. Among about 150,000 distinct CDR3 sequences listed, 37% were seen once. The chain uses TRBV10-3 and TRBJ1-2; the D is unclear. The TCR was taken from a human donor who was either an allogeneic HSCT recipient or a stem cell or donor lymphocyte infusion donor (not recorded which). It is not recorded whose cells these are; they may come from a transplant donor. Sequencing input: blood, either unsorted or a sorted T cell fraction (not recorded which). The CDR3 spells CAISGPSGGYTF. As DNA, the CDR3 is TGTGCCATCAGCGGTCCGTCGGGCGGCTACACCTTC.